This T cell receptor beta chain was recovered during a study of neurological immune-mediated disorders. TCRdb analysed the 5' RACE reads with MiXCR anew, one entry per CDR3 protein. The sample includes about 53,000 distinct CDR3 sequences, 7% to 10% of them seen just once. The V and J ends lost 0 bases and 4 bases, in that order; junction bases with no gene match: 8. This CDR3 region has 17 residues. CDR1 and CDR2 (germline): MNHNY, SVGAGI (reference sequence). Sample time point: longitudinal time-point 3. The starting material, 2 million PBMCs stored at -80 C, gave rise to the unsorted libraries. At least ten counts were recorded for this clonotype. Its antigen is not identified. Study-wide findings and caveats: Patients with HTLV-1-associated myelopathy showed the most TCR clonal expansion. Those with multiple sclerosis showed the least, falling below healthy controls.

The sequence derives from a woman in her forties in good health. Sequenced sample: PBMCs. V is TRBV6-6 and J is TRBJ2-3; 9 bases line up with TRBD2. DNA for the CDR3: TGTGCCAGCAGTTACTCGAACCCTAGCGGGGATTCAGATACGCAGTATTTT. Translated, it gives CASSYSNPSGDSDTQYF.